This TCR beta chain was captured in a study of Graves' ophthalmopathy and Graves' hyperthyroidism. CDR3 regions of TCR beta were amplified from RNA transcripts. An initial RT-PCR round employing HTBI primers preceded a second-round multiplex PCR. TCRdb redid the calling of the multiplex PCR reads with MiXCR, one entry per CDR3 protein. Of 150,000 to 200,000 distinct CDR3 sequences listed, roughly 36% are singletons. This clonotype was seen ten or more times. What it binds is not known. General study points: From stable hyperthyroidism, ophthalmopathy was separated by a 13-signature model with roughly 89% sensitivity and less than 82% specificity.

CDR1 is SGDLS, CDR2 YYNGEE, per germline. The CDR3 length is 13 residues. The V and J ends lost 2 bases and 7 bases respectively, with 9 bases between them. Those donors who had ophthalmopathy presented with moderate-to-severe activity, a CAS of ≥3, a NOSPECS of ≥4 and a duration under 3 months. Excluded: other autoimmune disease, uncontrolled infection, pregnancy or lactation. Someone took the PBMCs out of more than 9 ml of fresh peripheral blood. V and J are TRBV9 and TRBJ2-2; D is unresolved. Sequenced input: peripheral blood. The origin of this receptor is a man younger than 40 with Graves' ophthalmopathy. CDR3 loop: CASSVRFGGELFF. The CDR3 DNA is TGTGCCAGCAGCGTCCGTTTCGGCGGGGAGCTGTTTTTT.